What follows is one T cell receptor (beta chain) and its context. Its antigen is not identified. Oncomine TCR Beta short-read sequencing was applied to DNA from cultured CD4+ T cells. TCRdb reprocessed the PCR reads via MiXCR and lists one record per CDR3 protein. The data show fewer than 15,000 distinct CDR3 sequences, 51% seen once. Germline-derived CDR1 and CDR2 are DFQATT and SNEGSKA (reference sequence). The CDR3 sequence is 12 residues long. J was trimmed by 7 bases and V by 3 bases; bases with no gene match: 4. The treatment was: 10-day PBMC culture with coronavirus spike peptide pools or control peptides (ViraFEST assay). The data belong to a study of vaccination and CD4 T cells after COVID-19. Study summary: Stimulation of the cells used overlapping spike peptide pools from SARS-CoV-2 and from the common cold coronaviruses HCoV-NL63, HCoV-OC43 and HCoV-229E.

The sequencing input was CD4+ T cells from blood, cultured in vitro. The sequence was collected from a human donor who had recovered from COVID-19. The genes are TRBV20-1 and TRBJ1-2, with 8 bases fitting TRBD1. The CDR3 loop is CSARSQGGGYTF. For the CDR3, the DNA is TGCAGTGCTAGGTCACAGGGGGGTGGCTACACCTTC.